The 7 T cell receptor beta chains reported below all come from one sample, sequenced in a study of circulating and synovial CD4+ cells in juvenile arthritis. Generated by immunoSEQ multiplex PCR, the TCRdb table keeps only in-frame clones and is missing some. The profile shows around 35,000 clones, nearly 97% of them singletons. The sample was CD4+ T cells from blood. These receptors all stem from a human donor with juvenile idiopathic arthritis.

The chain combines TRBV7-8 with TRBJ2-1; 7 bases match TRBD1. V was pared by 3 bases and J by 2 bases, with 7 bases of the junction left unmatched. Per the germline V gene, CDR1 is SGHVS and CDR2 is FQNEAQ. This CDR3 has 16 amino acids. CDR3 nucleotides: TGTGCCAGCAGCTTCCTAGGGGGCTCACCCTACAATGAGCAGTTCTTC. The encoded protein is CASSFLGGSPYNEQFF.

The chain is built from TRBV5-1 and TRBJ2-7; D is perhaps TRBD1 (5 bases). V gave up 0 bases and J gave up 0 bases, with 10 bases separating them. This CDR3 has 15 residues. Germline V gives CDR1 SGHRS, CDR2 YFSETQ. The CDR3: CASSLGTLPSYEQYF. The DNA of the CDR3 is TGCGCCAGCAGCTTGGGGACACTTCCCTCCTACGAGCAGTACTTC.

The rearrangement links TRBV28 to TRBJ2-3; no reliable D call. Germline V gene sequence: CDR1 MDHEN, CDR2 SYDVKM. The CDR3 contains 14 residues. With 2 bases removed from V and 4 bases from J, the gap between germline ends came to 10 bases. CDR3 in amino acids: CASSLGPSPDTQYF. The CDR3 nucleotides are TGTGCCAGCAGTTTAGGGCCGAGCCCAGATACGCAGTATTTT.

The chain employs TRBV7-2 and TRBJ2-7; 11 nucleotides align to TRBD2. This CDR3 has 17 amino acids. Germline loops: CDR1 SGHTA, CDR2 FQGNSA. The V gene end was trimmed by 3 bases and the J gene end by 0 bases; junction bases not matched to a gene: 7. CDR3 residues: CASSLSLAGGSSYEQYF. CDR3 nucleotide sequence: TGTGCCAGCAGCTTGAGTCTAGCGGGGGGCAGCTCCTACGAGCAGTACTTC.

The chain recombines TRBV19 with TRBJ2-7; 10 bases are shared with TRBD1. The CDR3 contains 14 residues. CDR1 and CDR2 (germline): LNHDA, SQIVND (reference sequence). J lost 5 bases, V lost 3 bases, and 4 bases had no gene match. CDR3 bases: TGTGCCAGTAGTATGTCCGGGACAGGGGACGAGCAGTACTTC. Translated, it gives CASSMSGTGDEQYF. Based on the CDR3 plus reference TRBV19 and TRBJ2-7, the full variable domain is DGGITQSPKYLFRKEGQNVTLSCEQNLNHDAMYWYRQDPGQGLRLIYYSQIVNDFQKGDIAEGYSVSREKKESFPLTVTSAQKNPTAFYLCASSMSGTGDEQYFGPGTRLTVT.

J is TRBJ1-3 and V is TRBV5-4; no definite D call. The CDR3 has 14 residues. Germline V gene lookup returns CDR1 SGHNT and CDR2 YYREEE (reference sequence). V was trimmed by 2 bases and J by 0 bases, leaving 6 bases between them. CDR3: CASSFDNSGNTIYF. The DNA of the CDR3 is TGTGCCAGCAGCTTTGACAACTCTGGAAACACCATATATTTT.

The chain uses TRBV28 and TRBJ1-1; D is undetermined. CDR1 MDHEN and CDR2 SYDVKM come from the germline V gene. The CDR3 has 11 residues. Trimming stripped 6 bases from V and 1 base from J, with 3 bases between. DNA of the CDR3: TGTGCCAGCAGCTCGAACACTGAAGCTTTCTTT. It specifies CASSSNTEAFF. Variable domain in full (rest from reference TRBV28 and TRBJ1-1): DVKVTQSSRYLVKRTGEKVFLECVQDMDHENMFWYRQDPGLGLRLIYFSYDVKMKEKGDIPEGYSVSREKKERFSLILESASTNQTSMYLCASSSNTEAFFGQGTRLTVV.